These 30 T cell receptor beta chains came from one sample sequenced in a study of blood T cell repertoires in COVID-19. Sequencing used immunoSEQ multiplex PCR; TCRdb keeps in-frame clones, though not all of them. Found here are about 300,000 clones, about nine tenths of them singletons; the top ten hold roughly 4.5%. Sequenced: PBMCs or T cells enriched from blood (not recorded which). These receptors all come from a young man who had recovered from COVID-19.

The chain links TRBV3-1 (or the pseudogene TRBV3-2) to TRBJ1-2; 7 nucleotides match TRBD1. Trimming cost V 4 bases and J 2 bases; bases outside gene matches: 7. This CDR3 region has 15 residues. CDR1 is LGHDT and CDR2 is YNNKEL in the germline V gene (reference sequence). CDR3 amino acids: CASSPWDSLNYGYTF. CDR3 DNA: TGTGCCAGCAGCCCCTGGGACAGTTTGAACTATGGCTACACCTTC.

The chain couples TRBV5-1 to TRBJ1-5; TRBD1 might be the D (5 bases). V lost 3 bases, J lost 3 bases, and 7 bases lay in between. From germline, CDR1 is SGHRS and CDR2 YFSETQ. The CDR3 has 13 amino acids. The CDR3 coding sequence is TGCGCCAGCAGCTCGGGACTCAATCAGCCCCAGCATTTT. Translation gives CASSSGLNQPQHF.

This clone has only one observation. The chain joins TRBV5-4 to TRBJ1-6, with a weak D call TRBD1 (6 bases). The V gene's germline CDR1 is SGHNT and CDR2 YYREEE (reference sequence). The CDR3 has 16 residues. The V gene lost 4 bases and the J gene lost 7 bases, with 18 bases spanning the gap. The CDR3 sequence: CASSPNLGQSNSPLHF. The CDR3 DNA reads TGTGCCAGCAGCCCTAATCTAGGACAGTCAAATTCACCCCTCCACTTT.

V and J are TRBV15 and TRBJ2-6, with D perhaps matching TRBD1 (5 bases). This CDR3 has 17 amino acids. V shed 8 bases and J shed 0 bases, with 17 bases lying between them. Looked up from germline, CDR1 is LNHNV and CDR2 is YYDKDF (reference sequence). CDR3 protein: CATRLGPSVSGANVLTF. DNA for the CDR3: TGTGCCACCCGATTGGGGCCATCTGTCTCTGGGGCCAACGTCCTGACTTTC.

On this clone: Germline and junction disagree at one end, which may indicate a read error. This rearrangement joins TRBV6-5 to TRBJ1-4; D possibly corresponds to TRBD1 (5 bases). The CDR3 runs to 15 residues. Germline V gives CDR1 MNHEY, CDR2 SVGAGI. CDR3 DNA sequence: TGTGCCAGCAGTTTTTATGACAGCACTACTGAAAAACTGTTTTTT. It is translated as CASSFYDSTTEKLFF.

The J gene is TRBJ2-3, the V gene TRBV2, with D unresolved. Germline CDR1 is SNHLY and CDR2 is FYNNEI. The CDR3 runs 14 residues. Trimming cost V 4 bases and J 0 bases, with 8 bases left between them. Here the CDR3 reads CASSGVTSTDTQYF. The DNA of the CDR3 is TGTGCCAGCAGTGGAGTTACTAGCACAGATACGCAGTATTTT.

The chain carries TRBV6-5 and TRBJ1-2; D may be TRBD1 (5 bases). The CDR3 runs to 15 residues. Trimming shortened V by 6 bases and J by 3 bases, and 17 bases separated the two germline ends. Germline lookup yields CDR1 MNHEY and CDR2 SVGAGI. The CDR3 DNA reads as TGTGCCAGCAGGCAACCAGGGTGGGGGGACTATGGCTACACCTTC. Protein sequence: CASRQPGWGDYGYTF.

The J gene is TRBJ1-1, the V gene TRBV19; D not resolved. V gave up 1 base and J gave up 3 bases, with 15 bases separating them. This CDR3 is built from 16 residues. CDR1 is LNHDA and CDR2 is SQIVND in the germline V gene (reference sequence). Written as DNA, the CDR3 is TGTGCCAGTAGTATAGGCTTTCCGGGAAGGTACACTGAAGCTTTCTTT. Its translation: CASSIGFPGRYTEAFF.

V gene TRBV6-4 combines with J gene TRBJ2-5, with a tentative D call TRBD1 (5 bases). There are 12 residues in the CDR3. The germline CDR1 and CDR2 sequences are MRHNA and SNTAGT. Deletions cut 7 bases from V and 5 bases from J, with 11 bases between. CDR3 coding DNA: TGTGCCAGCAACCCCAGGGTGGAGACCCAGTACTTC. Protein: CASNPRVETQYF.

The genes are TRBV18 and TRBJ1-4; D is perhaps TRBD1 (5 bases). The length of the CDR3 is 17 residues. Between the trimmed V and J ends, which lost 3 bases and 5 bases, there was a span of 19 bases. In germline, CDR1 is KGHSH, CDR2 LQKENI. The CDR3 DNA reads as TGTGCCAGCTCACCGCAGGGAGGCGGCGTGCCCAATGAAAAACTGTTTTTT. It translates to CASSPQGGGVPNEKLFF.

This rearrangement joins TRBV7-2 to TRBJ1-1, with TRBD1 identical over 8 bases. The CDR3 extends over 14 amino acids. Trimming removed 5 bases from V and 6 bases from J; junction bases left unmatched: 8. Germline-derived CDR1 and CDR2 are SGHTA and FQGNSA. CDR3 sequence: CASSAQGAAPEAFF. CDR3 DNA: TGTGCCAGCAGCGCGCAGGGGGCGGCCCCTGAAGCTTTCTTT.

The chain has TRBV7-2 and TRBJ2-5; TRBD2 agrees at 9 bases. Trimming cost V 5 bases and J 2 bases; bases outside gene matches: 6. CDR1 and CDR2 from the germline V gene are SGHTA and FQGNSA. CDR3 length: 15 residues. This CDR3 is CASSLGLAGQETQYF. The CDR3, as DNA: TGTGCCAGCAGCCTGGGACTAGCAGGACAAGAGACCCAGTACTTC. Drawing the rest from reference TRBV7-2 and TRBJ2-5, the complete variable domain is GAGVSQSPSNKVTEKGKDVELRCDPISGHTALYWYRQSLGQGLEFLIYFQGNSAPDKSGLPSDRFSAERTGGSVSTLTIQRTQQEDSAVYLCASSLGLAGQETQYFGPGTRLLVL.

Notes on this clone: The same CDR3 is also encoded by other DNA sequences in this sample. The chain is built from TRBV10-3 and TRBJ1-1; 9 positions match TRBD1. CDR3 length: 15 residues. V trimming: 2 bases; J trimming: 1 base; junction bases outside the gene matches: 2. Germline CDR1 is ENHRY and CDR2 is SYGVKD. Here the CDR3 DNA reads TGTGCCATCAGTGAGCCGGGACAGGGGAACACTGAAGCTTTCTTT. Translated, it gives CAISEPGQGNTEAFF.

J is TRBJ2-7 and V is TRBV18, with D possibly TRBD2 on 5 matching bases. Trimming took 4 bases from V and 2 from J, leaving 12 bases between them. The CDR3 length is 14 residues. Germline V gene sequence: CDR1 KGHSH, CDR2 LQKENI. Here the CDR3 DNA reads TGTGCCAGCTCACGAGGGCTTGACACCTACGAGCAGTACTTC. Translation gives CASSRGLDTYEQYF. Full variable domain (missing parts from reference TRBV18 and TRBJ2-7): NAGVMQNPRHLVRRRGQEARLRCSPMKGHSHVYWYRQLPEEGLKFMVYLQKENIIDESGMPKERFSAEFPKEGPSILRIQQVVRGDSAAYFCASSRGLDTYEQYFGPGTRLTVT.

The J gene is TRBJ1-5, the V gene TRBV18; D not certain. With 1 base removed from V and 5 bases from J, the gap between germline ends came to 6 bases. The CDR3 sequence is 13 residues long. In germline, CDR1 is KGHSH, CDR2 LQKENI. CDR3 in amino acids: CASSPQGDQPQHF. The CDR3 region has the DNA TGTGCCAGCTCACCACAGGGAGATCAGCCCCAGCATTTT.

The chain combines TRBV5-1 with TRBJ1-3; D gene unclear. V was pared by 0 bases and J by 0 bases, with 10 bases between. The germline V gene has CDR1 SGHRS and CDR2 YFSETQ. This CDR3 has 16 residues. The CDR3 loop is CASSLEAVSSGNTIYF. The CDR3 bases are TGCGCCAGCAGCTTGGAGGCGGTCAGCTCTGGAAACACCATATATTTT.

V and J are TRBV5-1 and TRBJ2-5, with 7 bases aligning to TRBD2. V lost 5 bases to trimming and J lost 1 base; unmatched junction nucleotides: 5. The length of the CDR3 is 14 residues. The germline V gene has CDR1 SGHRS and CDR2 YFSETQ. CDR3 sequence reads: CASRGASGQETQYF. CDR3 DNA sequence: TGCGCCAGCAGGGGTGCTAGCGGCCAAGAGACCCAGTACTTC.

This chain links TRBV19 with TRBJ1-6; weak D call: TRBD1 (5 bases). With 3 bases removed from V and 5 bases from J, the gap between germline ends came to 14 bases. The length of the CDR3 is 16 residues. Germline assignment: CDR1 LNHDA and CDR2 SQIVND (reference sequence). CDR3 residues: CASSISGLRDNSPLHF. CDR3 nucleotides: TGTGCCAGTAGTATTTCAGGGCTTCGAGATAATTCACCCCTCCACTTT.

The rearrangement uses TRBV28 and TRBJ1-5, with a weak D call TRBD1 (6 bases). Trimming took 7 bases from V and 5 from J, leaving 21 bases between them. CDR3 length: 16 amino acids. The germline CDR1 and CDR2 sequences are MDHEN and SYDVKM. The CDR3 loop is CASTPSQGSNHQPQHF. DNA of the CDR3: TGTGCCAGCACCCCATCCCAGGGGTCTAATCATCAGCCCCAGCATTTT.

This chain uses TRBV10-3 with TRBJ2-7, with TRBD1 matching over 9 bases. The ends lost 4 bases at V and 3 bases at J; junction bases unmatched: 10. CDR3 length: 16 residues. Germline V gives CDR1 ENHRY, CDR2 SYGVKD. CDR3 sequence reads: CAISGTSGTGNYEQYF. The CDR3, as DNA: TGTGCCATCAGTGGCACCTCCGGGACAGGGAACTACGAGCAGTACTTC.

This sequence joins TRBV21-1 and TRBJ1-4; the D call TRBD1 from the table was never checked on the DNA. TRBV21-1 is classified as a pseudogene. The CDR3 runs 19 residues. CDR3 residues: CASSKVGANRGRTNEKLFF. The DNA for the CDR3 is TGTGCCAGCAGCAAAGTCGGCGCGAACAGGGGGAGGACTAATGAAAAACTGTTTTTT.

The chain employs TRBV19 and TRBJ1-1; a possible D gene is TRBD1 (5 bases). Germline-derived CDR1 and CDR2 are LNHDA and SQIVND (reference sequence). The CDR3 spans 16 residues. Trimming removed 7 bases at V and 0 bases at J, with 18 bases between. As DNA, the CDR3 is TGTGCCAGTACCCAACCGCTGGGGCCCATGAACACTGAAGCTTTCTTT. Translation: CASTQPLGPMNTEAFF.

The CDR3 DNA is TGCGCCAGCAGCTTGGGACTAGTGGCAGATACGCAGTATTTT. This sequence encodes CASSLGLVADTQYF. This chain joins TRBV5-1 and TRBJ2-3; possibly TRBD2 for D (6 bases). V lost 0 bases and J 4 bases, leaving 9 bases between the germline ends. CDR3 length equals 14 residues. Germline CDR1 reads SGHRS; CDR2 reads YFSETQ.

This clone was found a few times. This chain connects TRBV27 to TRBJ1-1; no firm D call. Germline CDR1 reads MNHEY; CDR2 reads SMNVEV (reference sequence). Trimming stripped 6 bases from V and 2 bases from J, with 13 bases between. The CDR3 spans 14 residues. The CDR3 coding sequence is TGTGCCAGCAGCCTTGGGCCCGTTAACACTGAAGCTTTCTTT. It codes for CASSLGPVNTEAFF.

This clone was detected once. The rearrangement uses TRBV6-5 and TRBJ1-4; TRBD1 aligns across 11 bases. The CDR3 totals 14 residues. Germline V CDR1 and CDR2: MNHEY, SVGAGI. J gave up 7 bases and V 6 bases, and 4 bases lay outside the gene matches. The CDR3 nucleotides read TGTGCCAGCAGCTGGACAGGGGGCACTGAAAAACTGTTTTTT. Its protein product is CASSWTGGTEKLFF.

The chain recombines TRBV5-5 with TRBJ1-1, with TRBD1 as a possible D gene (6 bases). CDR1 is SGHKS, CDR2 YYEKEE, per germline (reference sequence). Trimming took off 4 bases at V and 0 bases at J, with 16 bases between the two ends. The CDR3 consists of 16 residues. CDR3 in amino acids: CASSPAQGSMNTEAFF. CDR3 DNA: TGTGCCAGCAGCCCAGCACAGGGCTCCATGAACACTGAAGCTTTCTTT.

This clone was picked up one time. The J gene is TRBJ2-7, the V gene TRBV20-1; 8 bases align to TRBD2. With 8 bases clipped from V and 3 bases from J, the junction kept 3 bases outside the gene matches. This CDR3 has 11 amino acids. Germline-derived CDR1 and CDR2 are DFQATT and SNEGSKA (reference sequence). CDR3 sequence (DNA): TGCAGTCGGGGGGGCCGCTACGAGCAGTACTTC. Translation: CSRGGRYEQYF.

In its sample, this clone was seen a few times. The rearrangement links TRBV27 to TRBJ1-5; tentatively, D is TRBD1 (6 bases). Per the germline V gene, CDR1 is MNHEY and CDR2 is SMNVEV (reference sequence). The CDR3 covers 14 residues. Trimming shortened V by 6 bases and J by 6 bases, and 15 bases separated the two germline ends. The CDR3 nucleotides are TGTGCCAGCAGGGATTACAGGGCGGGTCAGCCCCAGCATTTT. It encodes CASRDYRAGQPQHF.

This clone was seen just once. The chain carries TRBV24-1 and TRBJ2-1; 11 bases align to TRBD2. CDR1 is KGHDR, CDR2 SFDVKD, per germline. V dropped 4 bases and J dropped 7; count of bases not matched to a gene: 5. The CDR3 length is 15 residues. The CDR3: CATSEGTSGLNEQFF. In nucleotides, the CDR3 is TGTGCCACCAGTGAGGGGACTAGCGGCCTTAATGAGCAGTTCTTC.

The chain recombines TRBV13 with TRBJ1-2; 10 bases line up with TRBD1. The CDR3 extends over 14 amino acids. Losses at the gene ends were 5 bases for V and 7 bases for J; bases not matched to a gene: 7. Germline V gene data show CDR1 as PRHDT and CDR2 as FYEKMQ (reference sequence). In DNA, the CDR3 is TGTGCCAGCAGCGAGACAGGGGGCAGGCGTGGCTACACCTTC. Protein product: CASSETGGRRGYTF.